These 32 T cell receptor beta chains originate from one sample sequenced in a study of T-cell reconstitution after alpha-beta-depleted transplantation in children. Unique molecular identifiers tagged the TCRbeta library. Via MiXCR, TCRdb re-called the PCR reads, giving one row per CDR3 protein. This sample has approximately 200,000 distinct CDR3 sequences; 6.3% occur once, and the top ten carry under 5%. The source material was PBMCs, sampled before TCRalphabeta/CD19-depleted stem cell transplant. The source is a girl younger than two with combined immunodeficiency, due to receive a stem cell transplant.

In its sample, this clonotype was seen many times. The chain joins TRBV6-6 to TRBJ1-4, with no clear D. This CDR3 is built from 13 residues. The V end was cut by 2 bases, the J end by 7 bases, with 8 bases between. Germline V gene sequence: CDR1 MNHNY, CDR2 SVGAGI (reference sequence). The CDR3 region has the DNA TGTGCCAGCAGTTACGGGTCTGTTGAAAAACTGTTTTTT. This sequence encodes CASSYGSVEKLFF.

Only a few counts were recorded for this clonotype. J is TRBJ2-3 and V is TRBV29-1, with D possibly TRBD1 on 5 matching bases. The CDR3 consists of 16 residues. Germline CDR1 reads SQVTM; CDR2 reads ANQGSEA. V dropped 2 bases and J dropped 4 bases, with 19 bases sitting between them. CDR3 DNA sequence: TGCAGCGTTGAAACCTGGGCCAGGGTTATCTCAGATACGCAGTATTTT. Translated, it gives CSVETWARVISDTQYF.

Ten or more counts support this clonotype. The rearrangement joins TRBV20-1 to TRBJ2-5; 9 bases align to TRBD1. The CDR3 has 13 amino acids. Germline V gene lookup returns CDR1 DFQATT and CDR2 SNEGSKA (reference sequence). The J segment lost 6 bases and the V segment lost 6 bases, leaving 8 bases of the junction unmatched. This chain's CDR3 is CSAADRGSKTQYF. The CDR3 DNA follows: TGCAGTGCGGCGGACAGGGGCTCAAAGACCCAGTACTTC.

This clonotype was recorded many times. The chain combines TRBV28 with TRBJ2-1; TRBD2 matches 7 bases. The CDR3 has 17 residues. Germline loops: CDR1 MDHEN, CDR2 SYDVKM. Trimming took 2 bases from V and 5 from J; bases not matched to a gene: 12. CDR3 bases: TGTGCCAGCAGTTTAATAAGCGGGAAGTCCCCCCACAATGAGCAGTTCTTC. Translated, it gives CASSLISGKSPHNEQFF.

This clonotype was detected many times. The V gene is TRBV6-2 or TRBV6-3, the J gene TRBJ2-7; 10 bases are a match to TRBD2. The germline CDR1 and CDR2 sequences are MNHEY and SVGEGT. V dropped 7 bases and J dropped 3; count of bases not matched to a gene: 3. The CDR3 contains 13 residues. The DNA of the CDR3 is TGTGCCAGCACGACTAGCGGGTACTACGAGCAGTACTTC. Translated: CASTTSGYYEQYF.

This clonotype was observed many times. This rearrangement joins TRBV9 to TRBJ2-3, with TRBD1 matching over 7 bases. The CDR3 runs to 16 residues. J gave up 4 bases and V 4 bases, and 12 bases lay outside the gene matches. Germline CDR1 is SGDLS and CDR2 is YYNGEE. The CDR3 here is CASSPRADQGADTQYF. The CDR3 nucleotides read TGTGCCAGCAGCCCCCGGGCGGACCAGGGGGCAGATACGCAGTATTTT.

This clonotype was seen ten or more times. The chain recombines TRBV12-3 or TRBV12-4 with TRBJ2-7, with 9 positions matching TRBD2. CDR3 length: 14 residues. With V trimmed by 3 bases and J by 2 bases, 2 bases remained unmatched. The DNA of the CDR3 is TGTGCCAGCAGTTTCGGCGGGAGGGCCTACGAGCAGTACTTC. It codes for CASSFGGRAYEQYF.

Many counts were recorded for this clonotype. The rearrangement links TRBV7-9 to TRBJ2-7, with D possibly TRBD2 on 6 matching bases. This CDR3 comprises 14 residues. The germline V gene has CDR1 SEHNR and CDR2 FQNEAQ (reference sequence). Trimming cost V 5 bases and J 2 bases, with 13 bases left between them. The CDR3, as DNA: TGTGCCAGCAGCCGCACTAGCAGAACCTACGAGCAGTACTTC. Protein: CASSRTSRTYEQYF.

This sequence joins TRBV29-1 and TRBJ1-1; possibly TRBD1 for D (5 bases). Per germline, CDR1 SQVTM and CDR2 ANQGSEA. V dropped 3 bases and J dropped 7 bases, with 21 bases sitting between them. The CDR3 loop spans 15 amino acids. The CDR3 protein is CSVETGDSATGEAFF. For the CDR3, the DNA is TGCAGCGTTGAGACGGGAGACAGTGCTACTGGTGAAGCTTTCTTT.

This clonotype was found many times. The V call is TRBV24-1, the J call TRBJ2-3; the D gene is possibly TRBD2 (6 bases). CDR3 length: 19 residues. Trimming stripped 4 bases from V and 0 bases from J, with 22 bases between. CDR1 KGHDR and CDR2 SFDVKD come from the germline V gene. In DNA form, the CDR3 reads TGTGCCACCAGTGAACGTAATCCCGCGGGCGGGACTAGCACAGATACGCAGTATTTT. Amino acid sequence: CATSERNPAGGTSTDTQYF.

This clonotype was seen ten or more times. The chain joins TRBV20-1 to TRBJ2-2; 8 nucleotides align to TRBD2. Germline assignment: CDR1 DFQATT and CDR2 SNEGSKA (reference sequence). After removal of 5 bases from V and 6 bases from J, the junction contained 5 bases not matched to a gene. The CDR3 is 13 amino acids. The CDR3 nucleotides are TGCAGTGCTTCCCAGACTAGCGCCGGGGAGCTGTTTTTT. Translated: CSASQTSAGELFF.

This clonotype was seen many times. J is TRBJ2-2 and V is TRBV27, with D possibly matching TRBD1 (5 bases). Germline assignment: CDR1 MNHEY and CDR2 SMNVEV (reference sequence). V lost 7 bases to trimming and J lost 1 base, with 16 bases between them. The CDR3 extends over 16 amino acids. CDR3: CASTLRGFWNTGELFF. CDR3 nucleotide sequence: TGTGCCAGCACCCTTAGGGGCTTCTGGAACACCGGGGAGCTGTTTTTT.

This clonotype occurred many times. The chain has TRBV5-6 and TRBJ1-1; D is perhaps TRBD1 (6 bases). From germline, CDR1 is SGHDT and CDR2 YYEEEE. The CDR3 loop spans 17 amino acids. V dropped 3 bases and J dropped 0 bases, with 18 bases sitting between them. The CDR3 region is CASSSPTVDSMNTEAFF. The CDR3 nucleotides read TGTGCCAGCAGCTCCCCGACCGTGGACAGCATGAACACTGAAGCTTTCTTT.

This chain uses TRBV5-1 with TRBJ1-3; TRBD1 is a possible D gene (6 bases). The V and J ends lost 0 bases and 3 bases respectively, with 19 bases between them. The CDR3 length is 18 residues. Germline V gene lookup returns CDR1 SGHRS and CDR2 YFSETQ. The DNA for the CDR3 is TGCGCCAGCAGCTTGGCCCCCCAAGGGGGGGGCGGTGGAAACACCATATATTTT. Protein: CASSLAPQGGGGGNTIYF.

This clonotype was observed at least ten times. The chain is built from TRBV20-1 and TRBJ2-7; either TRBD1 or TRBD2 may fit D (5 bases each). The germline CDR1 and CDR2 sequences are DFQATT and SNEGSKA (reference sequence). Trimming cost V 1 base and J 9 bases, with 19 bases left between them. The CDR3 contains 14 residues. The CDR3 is CSARALRDQDVQYF. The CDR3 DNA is TGCAGTGCTAGAGCTTTAAGGGACCAGGACGTGCAGTACTTC.

Written as DNA, the CDR3 is TGTGCCAGCAGTTACTGGTTTGGGACAGGGAGTCAGCCCCAGCATTTT. Translation: CASSYWFGTGSQPQHF. This chain connects TRBV6-5 to TRBJ1-5, with TRBD1 matching over 9 bases. The germline V gene encodes CDR1 MNHEY and CDR2 SVGAGI. The CDR3 has 16 amino acids. V shed 1 base, J shed 6 bases, and the junction held 7 bases outside the gene matches.

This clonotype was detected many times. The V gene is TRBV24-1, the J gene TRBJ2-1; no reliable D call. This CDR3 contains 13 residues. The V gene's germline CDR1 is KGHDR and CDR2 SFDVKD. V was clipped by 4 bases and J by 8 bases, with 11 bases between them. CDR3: CATSEMAWDEQFF. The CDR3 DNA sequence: TGTGCCACCAGTGAGATGGCCTGGGATGAGCAGTTCTTC.

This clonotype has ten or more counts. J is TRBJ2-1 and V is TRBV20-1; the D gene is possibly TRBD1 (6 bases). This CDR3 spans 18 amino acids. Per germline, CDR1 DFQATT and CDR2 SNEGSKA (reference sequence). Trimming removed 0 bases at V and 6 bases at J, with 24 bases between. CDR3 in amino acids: CSARDLAHLRDTGNEQFF. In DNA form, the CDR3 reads TGCAGTGCTAGAGATCTAGCCCATCTACGGGACACCGGCAATGAGCAGTTCTTC.

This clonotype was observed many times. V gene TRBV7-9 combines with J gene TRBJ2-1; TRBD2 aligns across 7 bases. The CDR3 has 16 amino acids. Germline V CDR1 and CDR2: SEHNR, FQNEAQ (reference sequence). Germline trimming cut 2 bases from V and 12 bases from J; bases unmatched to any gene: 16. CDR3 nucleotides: TGTGCCAGCAGCTTATTGCAGCGGGGAATAACAATGATGCAGTTCTTC. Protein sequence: CASSLLQRGITMMQFF. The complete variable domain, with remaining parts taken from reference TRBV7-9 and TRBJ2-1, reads DTGVSQNPRHKITKRGQNVTFRCDPISEHNRLYWYRQTLGQGPEFLTYFQNEAQLEKSRLLSDRFSAERPKGSFSTLEIQRTEQGDSAMYLCASSLLQRGITMMQFFGPGTRLTVL.

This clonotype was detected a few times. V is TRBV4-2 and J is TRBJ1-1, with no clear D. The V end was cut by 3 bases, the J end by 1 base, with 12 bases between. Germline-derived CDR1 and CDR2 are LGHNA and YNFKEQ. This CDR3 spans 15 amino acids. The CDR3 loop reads CASSHRGQRNTEAFF. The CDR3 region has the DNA TGTGCCAGCAGCCATCGTGGGCAGAGGAACACTGAAGCTTTCTTT.

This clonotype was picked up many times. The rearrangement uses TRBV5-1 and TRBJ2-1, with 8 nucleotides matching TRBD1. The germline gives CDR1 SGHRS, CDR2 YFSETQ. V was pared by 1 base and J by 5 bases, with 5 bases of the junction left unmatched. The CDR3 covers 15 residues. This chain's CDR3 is CASSLTGGTNNEQFF. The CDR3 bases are TGCGCCAGCAGCTTGACAGGGGGGACAAACAATGAGCAGTTCTTC.

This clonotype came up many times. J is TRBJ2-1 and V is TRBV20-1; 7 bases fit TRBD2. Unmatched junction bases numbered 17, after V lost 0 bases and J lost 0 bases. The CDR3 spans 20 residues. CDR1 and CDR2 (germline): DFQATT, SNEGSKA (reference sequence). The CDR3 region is CSARESPKPKLASSYNEQFF. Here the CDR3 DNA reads TGCAGTGCTAGAGAAAGCCCAAAGCCTAAACTAGCGAGCTCCTACAATGAGCAGTTCTTC.

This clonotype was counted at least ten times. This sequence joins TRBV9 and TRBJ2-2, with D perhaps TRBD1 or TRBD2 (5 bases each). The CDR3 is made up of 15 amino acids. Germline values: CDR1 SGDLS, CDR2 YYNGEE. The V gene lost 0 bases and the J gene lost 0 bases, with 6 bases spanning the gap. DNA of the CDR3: TGTGCCAGCAGCGTAGGAGGGGCGAACACCGGGGAGCTGTTTTTT. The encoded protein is CASSVGGANTGELFF.

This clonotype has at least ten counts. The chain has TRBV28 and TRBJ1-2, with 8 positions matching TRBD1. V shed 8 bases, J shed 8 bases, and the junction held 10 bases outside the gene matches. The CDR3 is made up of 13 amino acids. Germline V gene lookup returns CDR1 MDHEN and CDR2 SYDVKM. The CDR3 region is CASGLRTGRGYTF. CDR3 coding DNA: TGTGCCAGCGGCTTAAGGACAGGGAGAGGCTACACCTTC.

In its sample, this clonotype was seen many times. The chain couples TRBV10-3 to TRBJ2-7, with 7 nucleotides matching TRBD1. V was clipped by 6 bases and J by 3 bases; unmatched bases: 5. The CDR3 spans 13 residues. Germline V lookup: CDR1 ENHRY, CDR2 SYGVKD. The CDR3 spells CAISQGQHYEQYF. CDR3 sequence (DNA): TGTGCCATCAGCCAGGGACAGCACTACGAGCAGTACTTC.

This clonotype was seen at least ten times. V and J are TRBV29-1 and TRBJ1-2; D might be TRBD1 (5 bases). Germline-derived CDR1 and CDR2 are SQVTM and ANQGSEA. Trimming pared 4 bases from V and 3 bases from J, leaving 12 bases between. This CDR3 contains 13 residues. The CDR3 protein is CSVAAGGDYGYTF. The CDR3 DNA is TGCAGCGTTGCGGCCGGGGGAGACTATGGCTACACCTTC.

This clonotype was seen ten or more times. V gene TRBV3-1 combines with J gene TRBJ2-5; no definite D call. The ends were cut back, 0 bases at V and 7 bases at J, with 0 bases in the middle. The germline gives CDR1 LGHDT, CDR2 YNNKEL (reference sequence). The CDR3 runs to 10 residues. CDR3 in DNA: TGTGCCAGCAGCCAAGAGACCCAGTACTTC. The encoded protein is CASSQETQYF.

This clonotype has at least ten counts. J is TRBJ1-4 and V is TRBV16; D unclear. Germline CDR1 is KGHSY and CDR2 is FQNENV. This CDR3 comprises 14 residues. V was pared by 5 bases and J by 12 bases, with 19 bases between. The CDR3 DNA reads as TGTGCCAGCAGCGCCCGGGCCACGGGCGTGGAACTGTTTTTT. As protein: CASSARATGVELFF.

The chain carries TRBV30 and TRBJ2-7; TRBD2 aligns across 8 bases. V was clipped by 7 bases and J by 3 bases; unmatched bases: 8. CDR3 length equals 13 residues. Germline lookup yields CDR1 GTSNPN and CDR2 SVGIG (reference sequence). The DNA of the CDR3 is TGTGCCTTTAGCGGGGCAACTCACTACGAGCAGTACTTC. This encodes CAFSGATHYEQYF.

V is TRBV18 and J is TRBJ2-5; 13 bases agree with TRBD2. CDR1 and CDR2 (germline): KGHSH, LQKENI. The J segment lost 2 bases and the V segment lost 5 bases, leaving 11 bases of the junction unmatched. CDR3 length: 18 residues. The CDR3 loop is CASSTTSGGLRGQETQYF. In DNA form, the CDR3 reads TGTGCCAGCTCAACGACTAGCGGGGGGCTCCGCGGGCAAGAGACCCAGTACTTC.

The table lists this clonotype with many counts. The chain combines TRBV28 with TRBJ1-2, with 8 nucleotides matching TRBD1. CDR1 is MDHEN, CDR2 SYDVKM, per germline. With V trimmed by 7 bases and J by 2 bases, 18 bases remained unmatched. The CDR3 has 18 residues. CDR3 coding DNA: TGTGCCAGCACCTCCGTGTGGGACAGGCCCAAAGAAAACTATGGCTACACCTTC. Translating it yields CASTSVWDRPKENYGYTF.

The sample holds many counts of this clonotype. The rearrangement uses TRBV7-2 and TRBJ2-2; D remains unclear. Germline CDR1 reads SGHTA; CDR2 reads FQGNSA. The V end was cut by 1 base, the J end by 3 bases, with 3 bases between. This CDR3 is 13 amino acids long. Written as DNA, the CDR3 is TGTGCCAGCAGCTTAGGGGACACCGGGGAGCTGTTTTTT. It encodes CASSLGDTGELFF.